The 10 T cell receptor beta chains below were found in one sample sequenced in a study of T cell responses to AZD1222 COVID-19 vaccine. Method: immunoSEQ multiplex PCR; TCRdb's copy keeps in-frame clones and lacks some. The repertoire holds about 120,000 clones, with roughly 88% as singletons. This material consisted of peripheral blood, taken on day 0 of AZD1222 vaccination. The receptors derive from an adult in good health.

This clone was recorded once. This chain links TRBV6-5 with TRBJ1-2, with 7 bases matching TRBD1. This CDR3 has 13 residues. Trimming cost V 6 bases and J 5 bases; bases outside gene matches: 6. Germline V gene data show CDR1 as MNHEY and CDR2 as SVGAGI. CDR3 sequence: CASRGDSLYGYTF. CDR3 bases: TGTGCCAGCAGGGGGGACAGCTTGTATGGCTACACCTTC.

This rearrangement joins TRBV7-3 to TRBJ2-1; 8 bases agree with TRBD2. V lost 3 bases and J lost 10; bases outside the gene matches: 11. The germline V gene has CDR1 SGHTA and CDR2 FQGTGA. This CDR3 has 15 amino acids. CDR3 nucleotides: TGTGCCAGCAGCTTTCAAGCGGGGGCCCTTGCGGAGCAGTTCTTC. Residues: CASSFQAGALAEQFF. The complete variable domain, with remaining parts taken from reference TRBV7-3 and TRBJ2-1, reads GAGVSQTPSNKVTEKGKYVELRCDPISGHTALYWYRQSLGQGPEFLIYFQGTGAADDSGLPNDRFFAVRPEGSVSTLKIQRTERGDSAVYLCASSFQAGALAEQFFGPGTRLTVL.

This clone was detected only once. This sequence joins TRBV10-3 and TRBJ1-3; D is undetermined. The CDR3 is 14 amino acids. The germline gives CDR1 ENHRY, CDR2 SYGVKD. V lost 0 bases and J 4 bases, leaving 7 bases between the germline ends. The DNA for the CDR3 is TGTGCCATCAGTGAGTCGACTCGGGGAAACACCATATATTTT. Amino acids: CAISESTRGNTIYF.

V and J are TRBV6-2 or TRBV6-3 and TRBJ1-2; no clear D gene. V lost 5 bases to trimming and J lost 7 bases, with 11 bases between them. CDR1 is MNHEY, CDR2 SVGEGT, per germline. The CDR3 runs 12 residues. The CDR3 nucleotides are TGTGCCAGCAGTATGAACCCTGGTGGCTACACCTTC. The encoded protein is CASSMNPGGYTF.

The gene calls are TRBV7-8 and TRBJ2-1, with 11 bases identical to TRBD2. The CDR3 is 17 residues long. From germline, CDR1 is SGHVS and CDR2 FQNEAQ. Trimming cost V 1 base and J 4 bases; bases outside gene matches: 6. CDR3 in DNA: TGTGCCAGCAGCTTAGGGGTAGCGGGGGGGGAGTACAATGAGCAGTTCTTC. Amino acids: CASSLGVAGGEYNEQFF.

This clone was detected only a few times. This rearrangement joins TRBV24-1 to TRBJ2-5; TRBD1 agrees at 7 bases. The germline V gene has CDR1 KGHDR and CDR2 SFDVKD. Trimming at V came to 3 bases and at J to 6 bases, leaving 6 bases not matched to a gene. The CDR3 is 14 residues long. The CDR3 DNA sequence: TGTGCCACCAGTGATGACAGGGTCAAGAAGACCCAGTACTTC. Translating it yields CATSDDRVKKTQYF.

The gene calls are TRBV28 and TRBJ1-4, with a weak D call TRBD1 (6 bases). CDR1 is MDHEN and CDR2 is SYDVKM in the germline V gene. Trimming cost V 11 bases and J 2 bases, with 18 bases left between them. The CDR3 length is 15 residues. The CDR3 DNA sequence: TGTGCCGCCACCCGGCGGGGGCTTACTAATGAAAAACTGTTTTTT. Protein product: CAATRRGLTNEKLFF.

The CDR3 nucleotides read TGTGCCAGCAGTGACCACCAGGGACTGGGAGCTTTCTTT. This gives the protein CASSDHQGLGAFF. The chain combines TRBV6-2 or TRBV6-3 with TRBJ1-1, with D possibly being TRBD1 (5 bases). V lost 5 bases and J lost 10, with 17 bases in between. Per germline, CDR1 MNHEY and CDR2 SVGEGT. The CDR3 has 13 residues.

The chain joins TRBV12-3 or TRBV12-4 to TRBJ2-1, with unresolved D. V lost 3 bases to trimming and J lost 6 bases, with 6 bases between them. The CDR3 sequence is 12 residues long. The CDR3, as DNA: TGTGCCAGCAGTTTGCGTAGCAATGAGCAGTTCTTC. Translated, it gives CASSLRSNEQFF.

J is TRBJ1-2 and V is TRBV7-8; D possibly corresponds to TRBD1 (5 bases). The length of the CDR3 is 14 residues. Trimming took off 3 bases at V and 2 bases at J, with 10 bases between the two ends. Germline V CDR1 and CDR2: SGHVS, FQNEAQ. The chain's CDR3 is CASSLGRANYGYTF. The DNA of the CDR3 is TGTGCCAGCAGCTTGGGCAGGGCAAACTATGGCTACACCTTC. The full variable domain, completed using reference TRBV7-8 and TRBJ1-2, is GAGVSQSPRYKVAKRGQDVALRCDPISGHVSLFWYQQALGQGPEFLTYFQNEAQLDKSGLPSDRFFAERPEGSVSTLKIQRTQQEDSAVYLCASSLGRANYGYTFGSGTRLTVV.